This T cell receptor (beta chain) was found in a study of breast tumors, draining lymph nodes, adjacent tissues. Study results and caveats: The lymph node origin of tumor T cells was framed as consistent with a hypothesis, not demonstrated.

Samples came from axillary lymph nodes draining the breast cancer. Trimming removed 5 bases from V and 0 bases from J; junction bases left unmatched: 9. The germline V gene encodes CDR1 LNHDA and CDR2 SQIVND (reference sequence). The CDR3 has 17 residues. The sample holds a few counts of this clonotype. Its target is unknown. TCRdb reprocessed the multiplex PCR reads via MiXCR and lists one record per CDR3 protein. The sample has around 120,000 distinct CDR3 sequences, about 20% seen once. The origin of this receptor is a female donor with breast cancer. Some clones in this sample may be carry-over from other donors' samples. The specimen sequenced was axillary lymph node tissue. The V gene is TRBV19, the J gene TRBJ1-5; 8 nucleotides match TRBD1. CDR3 sequence reads: CASSSQGARDSNQPQHF. CDR3 DNA: TGTGCCAGTAGTTCGCAGGGGGCGCGGGATAGCAATCAGCCCCAGCATTTT. The entire variable domain, with the rest obtained from reference TRBV19 and TRBJ1-5, is as follows: DGGITQSPKYLFRKEGQNVTLSCEQNLNHDAMYWYRQDPGQGLRLIYYSQIVNDFQKGDIAEGYSVSREKKESFPLTVTSAQKNPTAFYLCASSSQGARDSNQPQHFGDGTRLSIL.